Listed here is a single T cell receptor (beta chain). This sample is part of a study of blood T cell repertoires in COVID-19. Clones were read by immunoSEQ multiplex PCR, and TCRdb kept only the in-frame ones, dropping some. This sample has some 140,000 clones; nearly 80% occur once, and the top ten carry roughly 1.7%. CDR3 size: 15 residues. Per the germline V gene, CDR1 is SGDLS and CDR2 is YYNGEE. V gave up 2 bases and J gave up 6 bases, with 18 bases separating them. The chain is built from TRBV9 and TRBJ2-7; D may be TRBD1 (6 bases). Sequencing used peripheral blood. The sequence was collected from a man of 80 years or more with acute or convalescent COVID-19. The CDR3 DNA follows: TGTGCCAGCAGCGTTTTTGAGGGACAAGGGTTCGAGCAGTACTTC. It codes for CASSVFEGQGFEQYF.